The 31 T cell receptor beta chains presented below share a single source sample, sequenced in a study of blood T cells in healthy people across ages. A sample-barcoded 5' primer and a J-beta primer mix were used in a second PCR of roughly 6 to 12 cycles. TCRdb re-called the 5' RACE reads through MiXCR, storing one row per CDR3 protein. Seen here are around 1,100,000 distinct CDR3 sequences, about two fifths observed once, and the top ten hold around 13%. The sample comprised blood. The receptors shown here come from a man aged 18 to 29 in good health.

This clonotype was observed a few times. The chain's CDR3 is CASSILGDGDYGYTF. The CDR3 DNA sequence: TGTGCCAGTAGTATTCTAGGCGACGGAGACTATGGCTACACCTTC. The J gene is TRBJ1-2, the V gene TRBV19, with D hard to call. V was clipped by 3 bases and J by 3 bases, with 14 bases between them. The CDR3 runs 15 residues. Germline CDR1 reads LNHDA; CDR2 reads SQIVND (reference sequence).

For this clonotype: It may be a read error: a sequence one base away is much more abundant. The rearrangement uses TRBV14 and TRBJ2-1; the D is unclear. From germline, CDR1 is SGHDN and CDR2 FVKESK. The CDR3 is 13 residues long. As DNA, the CDR3 is TGTGCCAGCAGCCAAGTCTGGAGCAATGATCAGTTCTTC. This gives the protein CASSQVWSNDQFF.

The table lists this clonotype with a few counts. V and J are TRBV20-1 and TRBJ1-2, with D unclear. CDR1 is DFQATT, CDR2 SNEGSKA, per germline (reference sequence). V was shortened by 5 bases and J by 3 bases, with 7 bases between the two germline ends. The CDR3 has 11 residues. CDR3 protein: CSALPDYGYTF. In DNA form, the CDR3 reads TGCAGTGCTCTACCGGACTATGGCTACACCTTC.

This clonotype was counted only a few times. This chain links TRBV18 with TRBJ1-2; TRBD1 matches at 7 bases. From germline, CDR1 is KGHSH and CDR2 LQKENI. V gave up 5 bases and J gave up 0 bases; unmatched junction bases: 12. The CDR3 is 17 amino acids. As DNA, the CDR3 is TGTGCCAGCTCAGGAACTTCCGGGACAGCCGCTAACTATGGCTACACCTTC. This codes for CASSGTSGTAANYGYTF. The entire variable domain, with the rest obtained from reference TRBV18 and TRBJ1-2, is as follows: NAGVMQNPRHLVRRRGQEARLRCSPMKGHSHVYWYRQLPEEGLKFMVYLQKENIIDESGMPKERFSAEFPKEGPSILRIQQVVRGDSAAYFCASSGTSGTAANYGYTFGSGTRLTVV.

The chain combines TRBV7-2 with TRBJ2-4, with D possibly TRBD1 on 6 matching bases. The CDR3 is 17 residues long. The V end was cut by 2 bases, the J end by 1 base, with 15 bases between. CDR1 SGHTA and CDR2 FQGNSA come from the germline V gene. DNA of the CDR3: TGTGCCAGCAGCTTAAAGGTCTGGGGGCTGGCCAAAAACATTCAGTACTTC. Amino acids: CASSLKVWGLAKNIQYF.

V usage is TRBV4-1 and J usage is TRBJ1-2; 8 bases fit TRBD1. This CDR3 comprises 16 residues. Trimming at V came to 2 bases and at J to 1 base, leaving 6 bases not matched to a gene. Per the germline V gene, CDR1 is MGHRA and CDR2 is YSYEKL. The CDR3 coding sequence is TGCGCCAGCAGCCAAAGCGGACAGGGCCGTAACTATGGCTACACCTTC. It specifies CASSQSGQGRNYGYTF.

This chain joins TRBV6-1 and TRBJ1-1; D gene uncertain. The germline CDR1 and CDR2 sequences are MNHNS and SASEGT. With 2 bases removed from V and 2 bases from J, the gap between germline ends came to 6 bases. The CDR3 is 13 residues long. DNA of the CDR3: TGTGCCAGCAGTGAACGTCCAAACACTGAAGCTTTCTTT. Translation gives CASSERPNTEAFF.

Only a few counts were recorded for this clonotype. The genes are TRBV25-1 and TRBJ1-2, with 8 bases fitting TRBD1. Unmatched junction bases numbered 5, after V lost 4 bases and J lost 7 bases. Germline CDR1 is MGHDK and CDR2 is SYGVNS. This CDR3 is 13 amino acids long. CDR3 sequence (DNA): TGTGCCAGCAGTGGACCACAGGGGGGTGGCTACACCTTC. It encodes CASSGPQGGGYTF.

V gene TRBV2 combines with J gene TRBJ2-3; 7 nucleotides agree with TRBD1. CDR3 size: 13 residues. Germline assignment: CDR1 SNHLY and CDR2 FYNNEI. V shed 7 bases and J 5 bases; nucleotides not matched to a gene: 6. The CDR3 nucleotides are TGTGCCAGCAACAGGGGACGGCAAGATACGCAGTATTTT. Translation gives CASNRGRQDTQYF.

V and J are TRBV27 and TRBJ1-1; possible D gene TRBD1, 6 bases. The CDR3 extends over 14 amino acids. The V end lost 0 bases, the J end lost 9 bases, and 14 bases lay between the germline ends. Germline assignment: CDR1 MNHEY and CDR2 SMNVEV (reference sequence). The CDR3 reads CASSLSGALQKAFF. DNA for the CDR3: TGTGCCAGCAGTTTATCGGGGGCTCTTCAGAAAGCTTTCTTT.

This clonotype was picked up one time. The rearrangement joins TRBV12-3 or TRBV12-4 to TRBJ2-2, with TRBD2 identical over 9 bases. After removal of 0 bases from V and 3 bases from J, the junction contained 11 bases not matched to a gene. The CDR3 has 19 residues. The CDR3 DNA is TGTGCCAGCAGTTTAGCGGGGCTAGCGGGGTCGAGGGACACCGGGGAGCTGTTTTTT. It specifies CASSLAGLAGSRDTGELFF.

The chain links TRBV29-1 to TRBJ1-1; D gene unclear. V lost 4 bases and J lost 8, with 11 bases in between. This CDR3 contains 11 residues. The V gene's germline CDR1 is SQVTM and CDR2 ANQGSEA. CDR3 sequence reads: CSVGRAAEAFF. CDR3 DNA sequence: TGCAGCGTTGGGAGGGCAGCCGAAGCTTTCTTT.

The rearrangement links TRBV9 to TRBJ1-6; TRBD1 might be the D (5 bases). The CDR3 is 16 amino acids. The germline V gene has CDR1 SGDLS and CDR2 YYNGEE. V was clipped by 2 bases and J by 5 bases, with 14 bases between them. CDR3 DNA: TGTGCCAGCAGCGTGTTAGGGGATCGGGATAATTCACCCCTCCACTTT. Protein: CASSVLGDRDNSPLHF.

The chain uses TRBV4-3 and TRBJ1-6; 9 bases match TRBD1. The ends lost 0 bases at V and 18 bases at J; junction bases unmatched: 15. The germline V gene has CDR1 LGHNA and CDR2 YSLEER. The CDR3 has 16 residues. The CDR3 region is CASSQDYSGQGFTPHF. As DNA, the CDR3 is TGCGCCAGCAGCCAAGATTATTCGGGACAGGGCTTCACCCCCCACTTT.

This clonotype was seen a handful of times. This may be a read error, as it is one base from a much larger clone. The chain joins TRBV20-1 to TRBJ2-6; 9 nucleotides match TRBD1. The germline CDR1 and CDR2 sequences are DFQATT and SNEGSKA (reference sequence). CDR3 length: 17 residues. In nucleotides, the CDR3 is TGCAGTTGCTCTCCCGGGACAGGGCAATCTGGGACCAACGTCCTGACTTTC. It is translated as CSCSPGTGQSGTNVLTF.

This sequence joins TRBV12-5 and TRBJ2-2; 7 nucleotides align to TRBD1. CDR3 length: 16 amino acids. V was pared by 3 bases and J by 6 bases, with 10 bases of the junction left unmatched. In germline, CDR1 is LGHNT, CDR2 FRNRAP. CDR3 loop: CASGFKTGAMAGELFF. In nucleotides, the CDR3 is TGTGCTAGTGGTTTTAAAACAGGGGCGATGGCCGGGGAGCTGTTTTTT.

The chain combines TRBV4-2 with TRBJ2-3, with D possibly matching TRBD1 (5 bases). The CDR3 covers 18 residues. Germline CDR1 LGHNA, CDR2 YNFKEQ. V gave up 0 bases and J gave up 4 bases, with 20 bases separating them. CDR3: CASSQENLRGRMADTQYF. The DNA of the CDR3 is TGTGCCAGCAGCCAAGAAAACTTAAGGGGTAGGATGGCAGATACGCAGTATTTT.

The CDR3 loop reads CASSYLAGEWADTQYF. The DNA of the CDR3 is TGTGCCAGCAGTTACCTAGCGGGGGAGTGGGCAGATACGCAGTATTTT. This rearrangement joins TRBV6-5 to TRBJ2-3, with 10 nucleotides matching TRBD2. Germline values: CDR1 MNHEY, CDR2 SVGAGI. Trimming cost V 2 bases and J 4 bases; bases outside gene matches: 6. The CDR3 totals 16 residues.

J is TRBJ2-4 and V is TRBV9, with 10 bases lining up with TRBD1. V was pared by 4 bases and J by 13 bases, with 11 bases of the junction left unmatched. The germline gives CDR1 SGDLS, CDR2 YYNGEE. This CDR3 has 14 residues. CDR3 DNA sequence: TGTGCCAGCAGCCGAATGGGACAGGGGAACGAACAGTACTTC. Protein: CASSRMGQGNEQYF.

The chain recombines TRBV3-1 with TRBJ1-1, with D perhaps TRBD1 (6 bases). The V end was cut by 3 bases, the J end by 1 base, with 21 bases between. The CDR3 consists of 18 residues. CDR1 is LGHDT, CDR2 YNNKEL, per germline (reference sequence). The CDR3 sequence: CASSQGRQEVGWNTEAFF. CDR3 in DNA: TGTGCCAGCAGCCAGGGGCGACAGGAGGTTGGTTGGAACACTGAAGCTTTCTTT.

V gene TRBV14 combines with J gene TRBJ1-1; D remains unclear. Deletions cut 5 bases from V and 0 bases from J, with 10 bases between. This CDR3 spans 14 amino acids. The germline gives CDR1 SGHDN, CDR2 FVKESK. In DNA form, the CDR3 reads TGTGCCAGCAGCGCGGTTGGGCTGAACACTGAAGCTTTCTTT. This sequence encodes CASSAVGLNTEAFF. The variable domain in full, with the rest retrieved from reference TRBV14 and TRBJ1-1, is EAGVTQFPSHSVIEKGQTVTLRCDPISGHDNLYWYRRVMGKEIKFLLHFVKESKQDESGMPNNRFLAERTGGTYSTLKVQPAELEDSGVYFCASSAVGLNTEAFFGQGTRLTVV.

This chain connects TRBV20-1 to TRBJ2-1; TRBD1 might be the D (6 bases). The CDR3 loop spans 14 amino acids. Trimming left V 6 bases short and J 4 bases short, with 16 bases between. In germline, CDR1 is DFQATT, CDR2 SNEGSKA (reference sequence). CDR3 bases: TGCAGTGCCCATGGACAGATCTCTTACAATGAGCAGTTCTTC. It yields the protein CSAHGQISYNEQFF.

This clonotype was observed a handful of times. The chain joins TRBV5-1 to TRBJ2-1; D call uncertain. Germline-derived CDR1 and CDR2 are SGHRS and YFSETQ. This CDR3 contains 11 residues. Trimming took 1 base from V and 11 from J, leaving 7 bases between them. CDR3: CASSLSDQQFF. The CDR3, as DNA: TGCGCCAGCAGCTTGTCGGACCAGCAGTTCTTC. The full variable domain, with the rest looked up from reference TRBV5-1 and TRBJ2-1, is KAGVTQTPRYLIKTRGQQVTLSCSPISGHRSVSWYQQTPGQGLQFLFEYFSETQRNKGNFPGRFSGRQFSNSRSEMNVSTLELGDSALYLCASSLSDQQFFGPGTRLTVL.

The table lists this clonotype with a few counts. The chain couples TRBV5-1 to TRBJ2-3; a possible D gene is TRBD1 (5 bases). There are 13 residues in the CDR3. The germline V gene encodes CDR1 SGHRS and CDR2 YFSETQ. V lost 4 bases and J lost 4, with 10 bases in between. The CDR3 nucleotides read TGCGCCAGCAGCAGACAGTCTTCAGATACGCAGTATTTT. Amino acid sequence: CASSRQSSDTQYF.

This clonotype was detected once. The chain carries TRBV13 and TRBJ1-3; no reliable D call. Trimming took off 3 bases at V and 8 bases at J, with 8 bases between the two ends. The CDR3 runs 12 residues. Germline loops: CDR1 PRHDT, CDR2 FYEKMQ (reference sequence). This CDR3 reads CASSFGIDTIYF. CDR3 DNA sequence: TGTGCCAGCAGCTTTGGTATAGACACCATATATTTT. The variable domain in full, with the rest retrieved from reference TRBV13 and TRBJ1-3, is AAGVIQSPRHLIKEKRETATLKCYPIPRHDTVYWYQQGPGQDPQFLISFYEKMQSDKGSIPDRFSAQQFSDYHSELNMSSLELGDSALYFCASSFGIDTIYFGEGSWLTVV.

This clonotype was counted only a few times. The chain uses TRBV7-2 and TRBJ2-1, with D tentatively TRBD2 (6 bases). Germline CDR1 reads SGHTA; CDR2 reads FQGNSA. V lost 2 bases and J lost 0, with 11 bases in between. This CDR3 comprises 16 residues. As DNA, the CDR3 is TGTGCCAGCAGCTTATACGCGGGGAGCTCCTACAATGAGCAGTTCTTC. Translating gives CASSLYAGSSYNEQFF.

There are a few counts of this clonotype. V gene TRBV20-1 combines with J gene TRBJ2-3; 12 bases align to TRBD2. CDR3 size: 17 residues. V lost 0 bases and J lost 6; bases outside the gene matches: 10. Per the germline V gene, CDR1 is DFQATT and CDR2 is SNEGSKA (reference sequence). CDR3 coding DNA: TGCAGTGCTAGAGATCTTTCAAGACTAGCGGGGGCCGATACGCAGTATTTT. It codes for CSARDLSRLAGADTQYF.

The chain couples TRBV5-1 to TRBJ2-7; 9 nucleotides match TRBD2. V shed 4 bases, J shed 7 bases, and the junction held 15 bases outside the gene matches. The CDR3 has 16 residues. Germline V gene data show CDR1 as SGHRS and CDR2 as YFSETQ. The CDR3 DNA is TGCGCCAGCAGCCCGAGATCTAGCGGGGATAACAATGAGCAGTACTTC. Its protein product is CASSPRSSGDNNEQYF.

The table lists this clonotype with a count of one. This chain connects TRBV9 to TRBJ2-3; 8 nucleotides agree with TRBD1. The CDR3 extends over 14 amino acids. Per germline, CDR1 SGDLS and CDR2 YYNGEE. Losses at the gene ends were 3 bases for V and 7 bases for J; bases not matched to a gene: 7. CDR3 protein: CASSEDRVEHTQYF. The CDR3 nucleotides are TGTGCCAGCAGCGAGGACAGGGTAGAGCATACGCAGTATTTT.

The chain uses TRBV29-1 and TRBJ1-2; D is uncertain. V lost 4 bases, J lost 2 bases, and 14 bases lay in between. Germline lookup yields CDR1 SQVTM and CDR2 ANQGSEA. This CDR3 has 14 residues. CDR3 DNA: TGCAGCGTTGCCCCTCGATTAGGGAACTATGGCTACACCTTC. Translation gives CSVAPRLGNYGYTF.

The CDR3 protein is CASSQETQGADEQYF. The CDR3 DNA is TGCGCCAGCAGCCAAGAAACCCAGGGGGCAGATGAGCAGTACTTC. V usage is TRBV4-3 and J usage is TRBJ2-5, with TRBD1 matching 8 bases. CDR1 LGHNA and CDR2 YSLEER come from the germline V gene. This CDR3 region has 15 residues. V shed 0 bases and J 11 bases; nucleotides not matched to a gene: 11.